The 32 T cell receptor beta chains presented below share a single source sample, sequenced in a study of T cells after yellow fever vaccination. TCRdb fed the 5' RACE reads into MiXCR, producing one record per CDR3 protein. This repertoire shows roughly 170,000 distinct CDR3 sequences, roughly 8.8% found once; its top ten account for roughly a third. Sequencing was performed on CD8+ T cells sorted from PBMCs, taken 45 days after the yellow fever booster vaccination. The receptors were gathered from a man aged 18-30 years who received the YFV17D yellow fever vaccine.

In its sample, this clonotype was seen a few times. The chain recombines TRBV7-9 with TRBJ1-1, with D maybe TRBD1 (5 bases). Germline lookup yields CDR1 SEHNR and CDR2 FQNEAQ (reference sequence). The V end lost 5 bases, the J end lost 2 bases, and 12 bases lay between the germline ends. The CDR3 has 14 residues. The CDR3 spells CASSTGTANTEAFF. DNA for the CDR3: TGTGCCAGCAGCACCGGGACCGCTAACACTGAAGCTTTCTTT.

Only a few counts were recorded for this clonotype. The rearrangement links TRBV7-8 to TRBJ2-3; unclear D gene. The germline V gene encodes CDR1 SGHVS and CDR2 FQNEAQ. V was cut by 1 base and J by 1 base, with 6 bases left in between. This CDR3 comprises 14 residues. The CDR3 is CASSLVIGTDTQYF. Here the CDR3 DNA reads TGTGCCAGCAGCTTAGTCATAGGCACAGATACGCAGTATTTT.

The sample holds a few counts of this clonotype. The V gene is TRBV4-3, the J gene TRBJ2-3; unclear D gene. There are 12 residues in the CDR3. Trimming removed 5 bases at V and 3 bases at J, with 6 bases between. Germline CDR1 is LGHNA and CDR2 is YSLEER. The CDR3 bases are TGCGCCAGCAGCGGCCAGACAGATACGCAGTATTTT. Its protein is CASSGQTDTQYF.

This clonotype was observed at least ten times. The rearrangement links TRBV4-1 to TRBJ1-2; a weak D match, TRBD1 (5 bases). The germline V and J ends were trimmed by 1 base and 1 base, with 13 bases remaining between them. From germline, CDR1 is MGHRA and CDR2 YSYEKL. CDR3 length: 16 residues. CDR3 bases: TGCGCCAGCAGCCAAGGACAGAATTCCCTTAACTATGGCTACACCTTC. Translated: CASSQGQNSLNYGYTF.

The chain is built from TRBV4-1 and TRBJ2-2, with D unclear. The germline CDR1 and CDR2 sequences are MGHRA and YSYEKL. The CDR3 length is 15 residues. Trimming cost V 2 bases and J 4 bases, with 11 bases left between them. CDR3 DNA sequence: TGCGCCAGCAGCCAACGACCCGGCGTCACCGGGGAGCTGTTTTTT. It encodes CASSQRPGVTGELFF.

This clonotype was counted ten times or more. The chain links TRBV4-3 to TRBJ2-1; 8 bases match TRBD2. J was trimmed by 0 bases and V by 4 bases; bases with no gene match: 2. This CDR3 region has 15 residues. Germline lookup yields CDR1 LGHNA and CDR2 YSLEER. The CDR3 DNA follows: TGCGCCAGCAGCCCCGGGACTAGCTCCTACAATGAGCAGTTCTTC. Its protein product is CASSPGTSSYNEQFF.

This clonotype was seen a handful of times. The V call is TRBV4-1, the J call TRBJ2-7, with 12 bases fitting TRBD2. This CDR3 has 15 amino acids. The junction had 2 bases not matched to a gene; V was cut back by 1 base and J by 4 bases. Germline-derived CDR1 and CDR2 are MGHRA and YSYEKL. CDR3 DNA: TGCGCCAGCAGCCAAGGGACTAGCGGGATATACGAGCAGTACGTC. Its protein product is CASSQGTSGIYEQYV.

The chain is built from TRBV29-1 and TRBJ2-3, with 8 bases that match TRBD2. Losses at the gene ends were 5 bases for V and 0 bases for J; bases not matched to a gene: 10. CDR1 and CDR2 from the germline V gene are SQVTM and ANQGSEA. The CDR3 has 16 residues. The CDR3 sequence: CSVRYLLAASTDTQYF. The CDR3 DNA sequence: TGCAGCGTTCGCTATCTACTAGCGGCCAGCACAGATACGCAGTATTTT.

This chain connects TRBV11-2 to TRBJ2-3; D is uncertain. CDR3 size: 13 residues. V lost 5 bases, J lost 2 bases, and 8 bases lay in between. The germline V gene encodes CDR1 SGHAT and CDR2 FQNNGV. In DNA form, the CDR3 reads TGTGCCAGCAGCCTCATTCTCACAGATACGCAGTATTTT. It codes for CASSLILTDTQYF.

The rearrangement joins TRBV5-1 to TRBJ2-4, with 8 bases identical to TRBD2. CDR3 length equals 15 residues. V gave up 5 bases and J gave up 0 bases; unmatched junction bases: 4. Germline V gene lookup returns CDR1 SGHRS and CDR2 YFSETQ. In DNA, the CDR3 is TGCGCCAGCAGAGGGACTAGGGAAGCCAAAAACATTCAGTACTTC. It specifies CASRGTREAKNIQYF.

The chain recombines TRBV11-2 with TRBJ1-6; unclear D gene. Germline CDR1 reads SGHAT; CDR2 reads FQNNGV. The germline V and J ends were trimmed by 1 base and 8 bases, with 9 bases remaining between them. The CDR3 is 14 amino acids. The DNA of the CDR3 is TGTGCCAGCAGCTTAGGTTCGAGCTATTCACCCCTCCACTTT. It specifies CASSLGSSYSPLHF.

J is TRBJ1-2 and V is TRBV4-3; D remains unclear. Per germline, CDR1 LGHNA and CDR2 YSLEER. Deletions cut 1 base from V and 2 bases from J, with 8 bases between. The CDR3 extends over 14 amino acids. CDR3 region: CASSQGGRNYGYTF. The CDR3 DNA is TGCGCCAGCAGCCAAGGGGGAAGGAACTATGGCTACACCTTC.

This chain uses TRBV12-3 or TRBV12-4 with TRBJ2-7; D not resolved. This CDR3 is built from 12 residues. V was shortened by 5 bases and J by 4 bases, with 9 bases between the two germline ends. The CDR3 here is CASSPYSYEQYF. CDR3 DNA: TGTGCCAGCAGTCCCTACTCGTACGAGCAGTACTTC.

This clonotype came up a few times. This chain links TRBV13 with TRBJ2-7; D is undetermined. Between the trimmed V and J ends, which lost 5 bases and 1 base, there was a span of 15 bases. This CDR3 spans 15 amino acids. Looked up from germline, CDR1 is PRHDT and CDR2 is FYEKMQ (reference sequence). The CDR3 coding sequence is TGTGCCAGCAGCCTAAGTAAGGTCAGTTCCTACGAGCAGTACTTC. Its protein is CASSLSKVSSYEQYF.

The chain links TRBV11-2 to TRBJ2-7, with 7 bases that match TRBD1. The CDR3 has 11 residues. Germline V CDR1 and CDR2: SGHAT, FQNNGV. Trimming removed 8 bases from V and 4 bases from J; junction bases left unmatched: 2. The CDR3 reads CASEQGYEQYF. CDR3 in DNA: TGTGCCAGCGAACAGGGGTACGAGCAGTACTTC.

The sample holds a few counts of this clonotype. The chain couples TRBV6-5 to TRBJ2-1; 7 nucleotides agree with TRBD1. J gave up 3 bases and V 4 bases, and 9 bases lay outside the gene matches. The CDR3 sequence is 16 residues long. In germline, CDR1 is MNHEY, CDR2 SVGAGI. The chain's CDR3 is CASSSPGGVIYNEQFF. The CDR3 coding sequence is TGTGCCAGCAGTTCCCCAGGGGGAGTCATCTACAATGAGCAGTTCTTC.

The rearrangement joins TRBV4-3 to TRBJ2-1; 8 nucleotides match TRBD1. Germline CDR1 and CDR2: LGHNA and YSLEER. The CDR3 totals 15 residues. Unmatched junction bases numbered 2, after V lost 1 base and J lost 3 bases. CDR3 bases: TGCGCCAGCAGCCAAGCCGGGACAGGCTACAATGAGCAGTTCTTC. Its translation is CASSQAGTGYNEQFF.

The chain couples TRBV12-3 or TRBV12-4 to TRBJ1-5; D unresolved. This CDR3 contains 14 residues. With 7 bases removed from V and 0 bases from J, the gap between germline ends came to 10 bases. The CDR3 region has the DNA TGTGCCAGCACCCCTGGGGTTAGCAATCAGCCCCAGCATTTT. It codes for CASTPGVSNQPQHF.

Only a few counts were recorded for this clonotype. V is TRBV7-9 and J is TRBJ1-4; D gene ambiguous. V lost 6 bases and J 7 bases, leaving 12 bases between the germline ends. Germline CDR1 reads SEHNR; CDR2 reads FQNEAQ (reference sequence). This CDR3 is built from 13 residues. CDR3 bases: TGTGCCAGCAGAGAAGACGGATTTGAAAAACTGTTTTTT. Protein: CASREDGFEKLFF. Drawing the rest from reference TRBV7-9 and TRBJ1-4, the complete variable domain is DTGVSQNPRHKITKRGQNVTFRCDPISEHNRLYWYRQTLGQGPEFLTYFQNEAQLEKSRLLSDRFSAERPKGSFSTLEIQRTEQGDSAMYLCASREDGFEKLFFGSGTQLSVL.

The genes are TRBV9 and TRBJ1-2, with D possibly matching TRBD1 (5 bases). Germline CDR1 is SGDLS and CDR2 is YYNGEE. The germline V and J ends were trimmed by 2 bases and 7 bases, with 12 bases remaining between them. The CDR3 length is 13 residues. CDR3 DNA sequence: TGTGCCAGCAGCGTGGGGACGGACGGTGGCTACACCTTC. Protein product: CASSVGTDGGYTF.

This clonotype has a handful of counts. The genes are TRBV6-5 and TRBJ1-6; 9 nucleotides line up with TRBD1. CDR1 and CDR2 (germline): MNHEY, SVGAGI. V shed 2 bases, J shed 13 bases, and the junction held 6 bases outside the gene matches. There are 14 residues in the CDR3. CDR3 protein: CASSYRGTGSPLHF. DNA for the CDR3: TGTGCCAGCAGTTACCGTGGGACAGGGAGTCCCCTCCACTTT.

The V gene is TRBV30, the J gene TRBJ2-6; 9 nucleotides line up with TRBD2. CDR3 length: 15 residues. CDR1 and CDR2 from the germline V gene are GTSNPN and SVGIG (reference sequence). The V gene end was trimmed by 3 bases and the J gene end by 9 bases; junction bases not matched to a gene: 9. CDR3 DNA: TGTGCCTGGAGGGGTAGCGGGGGCCCAGACAACGTCCTGACTTTC. This translates into CAWRGSGGPDNVLTF.

This clonotype has a count of ten or more. The chain carries TRBV15 and TRBJ2-1; D ambiguous. This CDR3 is 17 amino acids long. Germline V gene sequence: CDR1 LNHNV, CDR2 YYDKDF (reference sequence). Trimming left V 0 bases short and J 4 bases short, with 16 bases between. CDR3 nucleotide sequence: TGTGCCACCAGCAGAGATCTAGAGCCCCCTTATTACAATGAGCAGTTCTTC. It encodes CATSRDLEPPYYNEQFF.

V is TRBV15 and J is TRBJ1-4, with D unclear. The CDR3 runs to 14 residues. Germline V gene data show CDR1 as LNHNV and CDR2 as YYDKDF (reference sequence). The germline V and J ends were trimmed by 1 base and 7 bases, with 10 bases remaining between them. The chain's CDR3 is CATSRGFASEKLFF. In nucleotides, the CDR3 is TGTGCCACCAGCAGAGGGTTTGCTAGTGAAAAACTGTTTTTT.

This clonotype was counted between two and nine times. The chain combines TRBV4-3 with TRBJ2-1; 14 nucleotides match TRBD2. This CDR3 is built from 16 residues. Per the germline V gene, CDR1 is LGHNA and CDR2 is YSLEER. V dropped 4 bases and J dropped 5; count of bases not matched to a gene: 4. CDR3 DNA: TGCGCCAGCAGCCGGACTAGCGGGGGGCCTAACAATGAGCAGTTCTTC. Translated, it gives CASSRTSGGPNNEQFF.

This clonotype was counted only a few times. The V call is TRBV9, the J call TRBJ2-4, with D unresolved. Trimming shortened V by 7 bases and J by 0 bases, and 17 bases separated the two germline ends. In germline, CDR1 is SGDLS, CDR2 YYNGEE. The CDR3 sequence is 16 residues long. The CDR3 here is CASLPEWRRAKNIQYF. The CDR3 coding sequence is TGTGCCAGCTTACCCGAGTGGCGGAGAGCCAAAAACATTCAGTACTTC.

This chain links TRBV20-1 with TRBJ2-1; tentative D call: TRBD2 (6 bases). There are 17 residues in the CDR3. Trimming took off 2 bases at V and 1 base at J, with 18 bases between the two ends. Germline V gene data show CDR1 as DFQATT and CDR2 as SNEGSKA (reference sequence). The CDR3 DNA reads TGCAGTGCTAGAAAAGCGGGTGCCCCCTTATCCTACAATGAGCAGTTCTTC. Translation gives CSARKAGAPLSYNEQFF.

This clonotype was seen a few times. This chain uses TRBV14 with TRBJ1-6; 7 bases map to TRBD1. CDR1 and CDR2 from the germline V gene are SGHDN and FVKESK. The J segment lost 6 bases and the V segment lost 4 bases, leaving 9 bases of the junction unmatched. CDR3 length equals 16 residues. CDR3 sequence reads: CASSPLTGNSNSPLHF. The CDR3 DNA follows: TGTGCCAGCAGCCCATTGACAGGGAACTCTAATTCACCCCTCCACTTT.

This clonotype has a handful of counts. J is TRBJ2-7 and V is TRBV20-1, with TRBD1 matching over 8 bases. This CDR3 comprises 15 residues. V shed 0 bases, J shed 5 bases, and the junction held 9 bases outside the gene matches. Germline-derived CDR1 and CDR2 are DFQATT and SNEGSKA (reference sequence). The CDR3 loop is CSARDRLQGGDEQYF. As DNA, the CDR3 is TGCAGTGCTAGAGATCGTTTACAGGGGGGAGACGAGCAGTACTTC.

The table lists this clonotype with a few counts. The V gene is TRBV6-2 or TRBV6-3, the J gene TRBJ2-7; D may be TRBD2 (5 bases). The CDR3 runs to 13 residues. Germline V gene lookup returns CDR1 MNHEY and CDR2 SVGEGT. The V end was cut by 6 bases, the J end by 6 bases, with 15 bases between. The DNA for the CDR3 is TGTGCCAGCAGCCACCGGGAATCGATCGAGCAGTACGTC. This codes for CASSHRESIEQYV.

This clonotype was seen only a few times. The rearrangement uses TRBV12-3 or TRBV12-4 and TRBJ2-5; TRBD1 aligns across 9 bases. Trimming removed 6 bases from V and 10 bases from J; junction bases left unmatched: 3. There are 11 residues in the CDR3. CDR3 residues: CASRRTGDQYF. In DNA, the CDR3 is TGTGCCAGCAGAAGGACAGGGGACCAGTACTTC.

The CDR3 DNA reads as TGTGCCAGCAGCGTAGCTACGAGTAATGAGCAGTTCTTC. It translates to CASSVATSNEQFF. The rearrangement joins TRBV9 to TRBJ2-1; D gene unclear. CDR3 length: 13 amino acids. Germline V gives CDR1 SGDLS, CDR2 YYNGEE. V lost 0 bases and J 7 bases, leaving 8 bases between the germline ends.